A single sample is the source of the 29 T cell receptor beta chains below, sequenced in a study of T cell clonality in common variable immunodeficiency. This table comes from immunoSEQ multiplex PCR, and its TCRdb copy is limited to in-frame clones, with some not included. There are some 60,000 clones in the sample, none observed a single time. The sequencing sample was made of peripheral blood mononuclear cells. All receptors derive from a person aged 18-70 years in good health.

This clone was observed at least ten times. With the read ending 3 residues before the CDR3 end, the germline J gene is used to fill in that end. The chain combines TRBV4-1 with TRBJ1-4; TRBD1 matches at 7 bases. Germline trimming cut 2 bases from V and 8 bases from J; bases unmatched to any gene: 8. The CDR3 extends over 15 amino acids. Germline V CDR1 and CDR2: MGHRA, YSYEKL. CDR3 DNA, as far as it was read: TGCGCCAGCAGCCAAACAACACAGGGGAGCGAAAAA. Residues: CASSQTTQGSEK. The CDR3 in full is CASSQTTQGSEKLFF.

This clone was found many times. The missing CDR3 end, 3 residues past where the read stops, is filled in from the germline J gene. The genes are TRBV2 and TRBJ1-3, with D perhaps matching TRBD1 (5 bases). CDR3 length: 15 amino acids. V dropped 6 bases and J dropped 3 bases, with 15 bases sitting between them. From germline, CDR1 is SNHLY and CDR2 FYNNEI. The CDR3 bases that were read are TGTGCCAGCAGCCGACAGACCTCTGGTGGAAACACC. It encodes CASSRQTSGGNT. The whole CDR3 sequence reads CASSRQTSGGNTIYF.

This clone was counted at least ten times. The read ends 3 residues shy of where the CDR3 ends; the end is completed using the germline J gene. The chain couples TRBV7-2 to TRBJ1-1, with a weak D call TRBD1 (6 bases). Germline V gives CDR1 SGHTA, CDR2 FQGNSA. Trimming shortened V by 3 bases and J by 5 bases, and 16 bases separated the two germline ends. The length of the CDR3 is 15 residues. The CDR3 protein is CASSFKPSGETEAFF. CDR3 bases read: TGTGCCAGCAGCTTCAAACCCTCAGGGGAAACTGAA.

This clone was counted many times. The read ends 3 residues early relative to the CDR3; the germline J gene fills the gap. V usage is TRBV5-8 and J usage is TRBJ2-5; the match to TRBD1 covers 9 bases. CDR1 SGHTS and CDR2 YDEGEE come from the germline V gene. This CDR3 contains 14 residues. Unmatched junction bases numbered 4, after V lost 4 bases and J lost 3 bases. CDR3 region: CASSHRDREETQYF. The covered CDR3 bases are TGTGCCAGCAGCCACCGGGACAGGGAAGAGACC. The full variable domain, its missing parts supplied by reference TRBV5-8 and TRBJ2-5, is EAGVTQSPTHLIKTRGQQATLRCSPISGHTSVYWYQQALGLGLQFLLWYDEGEERNRGNFPPRFSGRQFPNYSSELNVNALELEDSALYLCASSHRDREETQYFGPGTRLLVL.

The table lists this clone with many counts. The read finishes 3 residues shy of the CDR3 end, and the germline J gene is used to complete it. The chain links TRBV4-1 to TRBJ2-4; 9 bases line up with TRBD2. The CDR3 spans 15 residues. The germline gives CDR1 MGHRA, CDR2 YSYEKL. Unmatched junction bases numbered 11, after V lost 6 bases and J lost 8 bases. CDR3 sequence: CASREIAGDVDIQYF. The CDR3 bases that were read are TGCGCCAGCAGAGAAATAGCGGGAGACGTGGACATT.

This clone occurred many times. The CDR3 end falls 3 residues outside the read, so it is completed with the germline J gene. The rearrangement uses TRBV6-2 or TRBV6-3 and TRBJ2-7, with 9 positions matching TRBD1. The CDR3 consists of 13 residues. Unmatched junction bases numbered 3, after V lost 6 bases and J lost 3 bases. Germline CDR1 and CDR2: MNHEY and SVGEGT. Partial CDR3 DNA: TGTGCCAGCAGCGGGACAGGGCGCTACGAG. Protein product: CASSGTGRYE. Given in full, the CDR3 is CASSGTGRYEQYF.

This clone came up many times. The sequenced fragment ends 3 residues before the CDR3 boundary, so the rest is inferred from the germline J gene. V usage is TRBV28 and J usage is TRBJ2-3, with 7 nucleotides matching TRBD2. Germline V gene lookup returns CDR1 MDHEN and CDR2 SYDVKM. The V gene end was trimmed by 7 bases and the J gene end by 6 bases; junction bases not matched to a gene: 13. The CDR3 is made up of 15 amino acids. The sequenced CDR3 bases are TGTGCCAGCACTCCAAGCGGCGGGAGTGGGGATACG. Amino acids: CASTPSGGSGDT. The CDR3 as a whole reads CASTPSGGSGDTQYF.

This clone was seen ten or more times. The CDR3 end falls 3 residues outside the read, so it is completed with the germline J gene. The chain joins TRBV5-5 to TRBJ2-3, with TRBD1 matching over 10 bases. This CDR3 is built from 15 residues. V lost 4 bases to trimming and J lost 5 bases; unmatched junction nucleotides: 7. Germline V gives CDR1 SGHKS, CDR2 YYEKEE (reference sequence). The CDR3 DNA, read in part, is TGTGCCAGCAGCCCCTGGGGGACAGGGGTAGATACG. Translation gives CASSPWGTGVDT. The whole CDR3 is CASSPWGTGVDTQYF. Full variable domain (rest looked up from reference TRBV5-5 and TRBJ2-3): DAGVTQSPTHLIKTRGQQVTLRCSPISGHKSVSWYQQVLGQGPQFIFQYYEKEERGRGNFPDRFSARQFPNYSSELNVNALLLGDSALYLCASSPWGTGVDTQYFGPGTRLTVL.

This clone occurred many times. The sequenced fragment ends 3 residues before the CDR3 boundary, so the rest is inferred from the germline J gene. The chain couples TRBV7-2 to TRBJ1-6; D unclear. Germline V gene data show CDR1 as SGHTA and CDR2 as FQGNSA. V was trimmed by 3 bases and J by 9 bases, leaving 6 bases between them. This CDR3 has 12 amino acids. CDR3 bases read: TGTGCCAGCAGCTTCTCGGGTTCACCC. This encodes CASSFSGSP. The full CDR3 protein is CASSFSGSPLHF. Variable domain in full (rest from reference TRBV7-2 and TRBJ1-6): GAGVSQSPSNKVTEKGKDVELRCDPISGHTALYWYRQSLGQGLEFLIYFQGNSAPDKSGLPSDRFSAERTGGSVSTLTIQRTQQEDSAVYLCASSFSGSPLHFGNGTRLTVT.

There are many counts of this clone. The CDR3 sequence: CASSQDRGEQFF. CDR3 bases read: TGTGCCAGCAGCCAGGACAGGGGTGAG. This sequence joins TRBV5-4 and TRBJ2-1; TRBD1 aligns across 9 bases. The read terminates 3 residues ahead of where the CDR3 ends, so the germline J gene completes it. This CDR3 has 12 residues. V lost 4 bases, J lost 9 bases, and 2 bases stayed unmatched. Germline CDR1 SGHNT, CDR2 YYREEE (reference sequence).

There are many counts of this clone. The CDR3 extends 3 residues past the end of the read, so its final part is completed from the germline J gene. The V and J genes are TRBV6-4 and TRBJ2-2, with D maybe TRBD1 (5 bases). Looked up from germline, CDR1 is MRHNA and CDR2 is SNTAGT. Trimming removed 2 bases from V and 4 bases from J, with 8 bases in between. This CDR3 contains 14 residues. The CDR3 reads CASSDRGPTGELFF. The DNA read from the CDR3 is TGTGCCAGCAGTGACAGGGGCCCCACCGGGGAG.

The table lists this clone with many counts. The read halts 3 residues ahead of the CDR3 end, with the missing end drawn from the germline J gene. J is TRBJ1-4 and V is TRBV7-9, with 9 bases aligning to TRBD1. There are 14 residues in the CDR3. Germline V gene data show CDR1 as SEHNR and CDR2 as FQNEAQ (reference sequence). V shed 5 bases, J shed 4 bases, and the junction held 2 bases outside the gene matches. The CDR3 here is CASSQTGGNEKLFF. The CDR3 DNA, read in part, is TGTGCCAGCAGCCAGACAGGGGGTAATGAAAAA.

This clone was counted a few times. Read data end 3 residues before the CDR3 end; the end is taken from the germline J gene. V and J are TRBV10-2 and TRBJ2-1; TRBD2 matches 7 bases. There are 15 residues in the CDR3. Losses at the gene ends were 1 base for V and 5 bases for J; bases not matched to a gene: 5. Germline V lookup: CDR1 WSHSY, CDR2 SAAADI. Partial CDR3 DNA: TGCGCCAGCAGTGAGTGGGAGGGACTCCACAATGAG. Its translation is CASSEWEGLHNE. The complete CDR3 protein is CASSEWEGLHNEQFF.

The table lists this clone with many counts. From the germline J gene comes the end of the CDR3, since the read stops 3 residues before it. This chain connects TRBV19 to TRBJ2-3; no clear D gene. The germline CDR1 and CDR2 sequences are LNHDA and SQIVND (reference sequence). The CDR3 covers 14 residues. With 1 base removed from V and 3 bases from J, the gap between germline ends came to 8 bases. CDR3 sequence: CASSIVQRTDTQYF. The DNA read from the CDR3 is TGTGCCAGTAGTATAGTCCAGCGTACAGATACG.

As concerns this clone: The CDR3 goes on 3 residues after the read ends, and that part is filled in from the germline J gene. Within the sample, other DNA sequences also encode this same CDR3. The V call is TRBV18, the J call TRBJ1-4; 8 bases agree with TRBD1. Trimming at V came to 4 bases and at J to 5 bases, leaving 9 bases not matched to a gene. Germline values: CDR1 KGHSH, CDR2 LQKENI. The CDR3 loop spans 16 amino acids. The CDR3 here is CASSRDRGNPNEKLFF. The covered CDR3 bases are TGTGCCAGCTCACGCGACAGGGGAAACCCCAATGAAAAA.

In its sample, this clone was seen many times. The CDR3 end falls 3 residues outside the read, so it is completed with the germline J gene. J is TRBJ2-1 and V is TRBV29-1, with 8 bases lining up with TRBD1. The CDR3 length is 14 residues. Germline CDR1 reads SQVTM; CDR2 reads ANQGSEA. The V gene end was trimmed by 1 base and the J gene end by 4 bases; junction bases not matched to a gene: 3. CDR3 DNA (partial): TGCAGCGTTGAAGGGGGACAGGCATACAATGAG. This codes for CSVEGGQAYNE. The entire CDR3 reads CSVEGGQAYNEQFF.

This clone was picked up many times. The read halts 3 residues ahead of the CDR3 end, with the missing end drawn from the germline J gene. V gene TRBV29-1 combines with J gene TRBJ1-1; D uncertain. This CDR3 contains 10 residues. V lost 5 bases, J lost 1 base, and 2 bases lay in between. The germline CDR1 and CDR2 sequences are SQVTM and ANQGSEA. The CDR3 here is CSVRNTEAFF. The part of the CDR3 DNA that was read is TGCAGCGTTCGGAACACTGAA.

This clone was recorded at least ten times. The read falls 3 residues short of the CDR3 end, and the missing part is taken from the germline J gene. This chain links TRBV27 with TRBJ2-1, with D possibly TRBD2 on 6 matching bases. The CDR3 spans 12 residues. Germline V gives CDR1 MNHEY, CDR2 SMNVEV (reference sequence). V dropped 4 bases and J dropped 6 bases, with 7 bases sitting between them. CDR3 DNA, as far as it was read: TGTGCCAGCAGTTCACTAGCCAATGAG. Translation: CASSSLANE. The full CDR3 reads CASSSLANEQFF.

This clone was seen many times. The covered CDR3 bases are TGTGCCAGCAGCTTGCAGGGGGCAACTAATGAAAAA. Its translation: CASSLQGATNEK. The whole CDR3 reads CASSLQGATNEKLFF. This chain joins TRBV7-6 and TRBJ1-4; 7 positions match TRBD1. Read sequence stops 3 residues before the CDR3 end, and the germline J gene provides the missing end. The V and J ends lost 3 bases and 0 bases, in that order; junction bases with no gene match: 1. This CDR3 region has 15 residues. Germline CDR1 is SGHVS and CDR2 is FNYEAQ.

This clone was seen a few times. The read finishes 3 residues shy of the CDR3 end, and the germline J gene is used to complete it. The V call is TRBV2, the J call TRBJ2-5; tentatively, D is TRBD2 (6 bases). Germline CDR1 is SNHLY and CDR2 is FYNNEI. The CDR3 covers 14 residues. V dropped 6 bases and J dropped 4 bases, with 15 bases sitting between them. CDR3 in amino acids: CASSRDLGTETQYF. CDR3 DNA (partial): TGTGCCAGCAGCCGGGACTTAGGGACAGAGACC. Drawing the rest from reference TRBV2 and TRBJ2-5, the complete variable domain is EPEVTQTPSHQVTQMGQEVILRCVPISNHLYFYWYRQILGQKVEFLVSFYNNEISEKSEIFDDQFSVERPDGSNFTLKIRSTKLEDSAMYFCASSRDLGTETQYFGPGTRLLVL.

This clone was seen many times. The read terminates 3 residues before the CDR3 end, so the remaining end is supplied by the germline J gene. The J gene is TRBJ2-7, the V gene TRBV5-5; D might be TRBD1 (5 bases). The CDR3 extends over 15 amino acids. Germline loops: CDR1 SGHKS, CDR2 YYEKEE (reference sequence). The germline V and J ends were trimmed by 4 bases and 3 bases, with 17 bases remaining between them. CDR3 DNA, as far as it was read: TGTGCCAGCAGCATAAACTTGGGGCGTTACTACGAG. The encoded protein is CASSINLGRYYE. The complete CDR3 protein is CASSINLGRYYEQYF.

This clone has a count of ten or more. The read finishes 3 residues shy of the CDR3 end, and the germline J gene is used to complete it. J is TRBJ2-7 and V is TRBV5-1; 7 bases align to TRBD1. The CDR3 consists of 14 residues. The ends lost 1 base at V and 2 bases at J; junction bases unmatched: 3. The germline V gene has CDR1 SGHRS and CDR2 YFSETQ. The CDR3 reads CASSLKGAPYEQYF. The CDR3 DNA, read in part, is TGCGCCAGCAGCTTGAAGGGGGCTCCCTACGAG.

In this sample, this clone turned up many times. The observed sequence ends 3 residues before the CDR3 terminus, with the missing tail filled in from the germline J gene. This chain connects TRBV6-1 to TRBJ1-5; TRBD1 matches at 7 bases. Trimming took 2 bases from V and 7 from J; bases not matched to a gene: 5. Germline-derived CDR1 and CDR2 are MNHNS and SASEGT. The CDR3 has 14 residues. The DNA read from the CDR3 is TGTGCCAGCAGTGAACAAACAGGGGCCCAGCCC. As protein: CASSEQTGAQP. The complete CDR3 sequence is CASSEQTGAQPQHF.

This clone was recorded at least ten times. Coverage ceases 3 residues before the CDR3 finishes, and the germline J gene fills in the end. The chain uses TRBV9 and TRBJ2-1; tentatively, D is TRBD2 (6 bases). Looked up from germline, CDR1 is SGDLS and CDR2 is YYNGEE. The CDR3 sequence is 15 residues long. V lost 0 bases to trimming and J lost 2 bases, with 9 bases between them. The CDR3 DNA, read in part, is TGTGCCAGCAGCGTAGTGATAGCGGCCTACAATGAG. It translates to CASSVVIAAYNE. The full CDR3 protein is CASSVVIAAYNEQFF.

The sample holds many counts of this clone. The part of the CDR3 DNA that was read is TGTGCCAGCACCCCAGGACTTACCTTCTACAATGAG. Translated: CASTPGLTFYNE. The entire CDR3 protein is CASTPGLTFYNEQFF. This chain joins TRBV7-2 and TRBJ2-1; perhaps TRBD2 as D (5 bases). The read comes to an end 3 residues before the CDR3 does, leaving the germline J gene to fill in the end. The germline V gene encodes CDR1 SGHTA and CDR2 FQGNSA. Trimming stripped 7 bases from V and 3 bases from J, with 16 bases between. The CDR3 sequence is 15 residues long.

In its sample, this clone was seen many times. The DNA ends 3 residues before the CDR3 does, and the rest of the CDR3 is filled in from the germline J gene. The chain employs TRBV20-1 and TRBJ2-7; 9 positions agree with TRBD2. The CDR3 runs to 15 residues. V was clipped by 5 bases and J by 4 bases; unmatched bases: 12. CDR1 and CDR2 (germline): DFQATT, SNEGSKA (reference sequence). Here the CDR3 reads CSAPQFNSGRYEQYF. The DNA read from the CDR3 is TGCAGTGCTCCCCAATTTAATAGCGGGAGATACGAG.

Many counts were recorded for this clone. The sequenced fragment ends 3 residues before the CDR3 boundary, so the rest is inferred from the germline J gene. The V and J genes are TRBV18 and TRBJ2-3; D is unclear. V was clipped by 3 bases and J by 0 bases, with 7 bases between them. The CDR3 totals 14 residues. Germline V CDR1 and CDR2: KGHSH, LQKENI. CDR3 bases read: TGTGCCAGCTCACCCTACCCGAGCACAGATACG. The encoded protein is CASSPYPSTDT. The complete CDR3 protein is CASSPYPSTDTQYF.

This clone was picked up a small number of times. The sequence runs out 3 residues before the end of the CDR3; the remainder is reconstructed from the germline J gene. This chain connects TRBV18 to TRBJ2-2; TRBD2 aligns across 11 bases. V shed 6 bases and J 1 base; nucleotides not matched to a gene: 7. The CDR3 has 17 amino acids. Germline-derived CDR1 and CDR2 are KGHSH and LQKENI. The CDR3 region is CASSPALAGGNTGELFF. The CDR3 DNA, read in part, is TGTGCCAGCTCCCCCGCGCTAGCGGGAGGGAACACCGGGGAG.

This clone was counted ten times or more. Sequencing ends 3 residues short of the CDR3 end; the germline J gene provides the rest. This chain links TRBV30 with TRBJ1-2; a weak D match, TRBD1 (5 bases). This CDR3 has 13 residues. CDR1 is GTSNPN and CDR2 is SVGIG in the germline V gene (reference sequence). The CDR3 bases that were read are TGTGCCTGGAGTCCGGGGGATCTGGAAGGC. Translation gives CAWSPGDLEG. The full CDR3 protein reads CAWSPGDLEGYTF.